This is a list of T cell receptor beta chains from one sample in a study of cytomegalovirus exposure and HLA in healthy donors. The assay was immunoSEQ multiplex PCR, and TCRdb's table has in-frame clones only and misses some. This sample carries 90,000 to 120,000 clones, over 9.5% of them seen once, and the ten largest clones take 5.5% to 7.5%. Sequencing was done on a sample of PBMCs. Receptors were obtained from a man aged 40-49 years in good health and CMV-seropositive. Each CDR3 is given with its conserved first and last residue. D genes are given only for firm matches. The size entry is marked missing in some rows and otherwise reads once, few, many or a size class.

j_call | clone_size | d_call | v_call | cdr3_nt | cdr3_aa
TRBJ2-3 | NA | TRBD2 | TRBV9 | TGTGCCAGCAGCGTAGGAGGCGGGAGTACAGATACGCAGTATTTT | CASSVGGGSTDTQYF
TRBJ2-7 | NA | TRBD2 | TRBV5-8 | TGTGCCAGCAGCATTAGCGGGAGCTCCTACGAGCAGTACTTC | CASSISGSSYEQYF
TRBJ1-1 | few | TRBD1 | TRBV9 | TGTGCCAGCAGCGCGCGGGCCGGACAGGGATCCACTGAAGCTTTCTTT | CASSARAGQGSTEAFF
TRBJ1-4 | few | TRBD1 | TRBV23-1 | TGCGCCAGCATGATCCGGGACAGGGATGAAAAACTGTTTTTT | CASMIRDRDEKLFF
TRBJ1-3 | NA | NA | TRBV5-1 | TGCGCCAGCAGCTTGGAGTACTTAGACTCTGGAAACACCATATATTTT | CASSLEYLDSGNTIYF
TRBJ2-5 | NA | TRBD1 | TRBV7-8 | TGTGCCAGCAGCTTTGGTAGGGGGCTAGAGACCCAGTACTTC | CASSFGRGLETQYF
TRBJ1-4 | NA | TRBD1 | TRBV5-8 | TGTGCCAGCAGCTTGGCCGGGACAGGGGATGAAAAACTGTTTTTT | CASSLAGTGDEKLFF
TRBJ1-1 | NA | NA | TRBV19 | TGTGCCAGTAGTATACAGGGCAGGGCGAGTGAAGCTTTCTTT | CASSIQGRASEAFF
TRBJ1-2 | few | NA | TRBV27 | TGTGCCAGCAGATCATACCAGGGCGTCTATGGCTACACCTTC | CASRSYQGVYGYTF
TRBJ1-5 | NA | NA | TRBV6-4 | TGTGCCAGCAGTGAGGTGGAGAATCAGCCCCAGCATTTT | CASSEVENQPQHF
TRBJ2-3 | NA | NA | TRBV13 | TGTGCCAGCAGCTTAGGCCGAGCAGGTACGCAGTATTTT | CASSLGRAGTQYF
TRBJ1-3 | NA | NA | TRBV6-6 | TGTGCCAGCACTAAATTGTCCGGAAACACCATATATTTT | CASTKLSGNTIYF
TRBJ2-3 | few | TRBD2 | TRBV9 | TGTGCCAGCAGCCTAGACCGTGCGGGAGGCCTCGGGGATACGCAGTATTTT | CASSLDRAGGLGDTQYF
TRBJ2-7 | few | TRBD2 | TRBV28 | TGTGCCAGCAGTCCCCAACTAGCGGGACCCTACGAGCAGTACTTC | CASSPQLAGPYEQYF
TRBJ2-2 | few | NA | TRBV4-1 | TGCGCCAGCAGCCAAGGTAACAGGGTCACCGGGGAGCTGTTTTTT | CASSQGNRVTGELFF
TRBJ2-2 | few | TRBD1 | TRBV7-2 | TGTGCCAGCAGCTTAGGAGTACAGGGGGCCGACGGGGAGCTGTTTTTT | CASSLGVQGADGELFF
TRBJ2-7 | few | NA | TRBV15 | TGTGCCGCTATGACACCGCCCTACGAGCAGTACTTC | CAAMTPPYEQYF
TRBJ1-1 | few | NA | TRBV25-1 | TGTGCCAGCAGTGAACGGTCGGCGGCTGGTAATGAAGCTTTCTTT | CASSERSAAGNEAFF
TRBJ1-1 | NA | TRBD1 | TRBV5-1 | TGCGCCAGCAGATCCGGGACAGGGGGGGAAACTGAAGCTTTCTTT | CASRSGTGGETEAFF
TRBJ2-7 | NA | TRBD1 | TRBV11-2 | TGTGCCAGCAGCTTTGGGACAGGGGGGAACTACGAGCAGTACTTC | CASSFGTGGNYEQYF
TRBJ2-7 | NA | TRBD2 | TRBV10-3 | TGTGCCACTGGGGGACTAGCGGGTCGCGAGCAGTACTTC | CATGGLAGREQYF
TRBJ2-7 | few | TRBD1 | TRBV4-1 | TGCGCCAGCAGCCAAGAGTCCAGGGGGCCCCCCTACGAGCAGTACTTC | CASSQESRGPPYEQYF
TRBJ2-7 | many | NA | TRBV23-1 | TGCGCCAGTAAAGGGGGGGGTGTACGAGTGGGCTACGAGCAGTACTTC | CASKGGGVRVGYEQYF